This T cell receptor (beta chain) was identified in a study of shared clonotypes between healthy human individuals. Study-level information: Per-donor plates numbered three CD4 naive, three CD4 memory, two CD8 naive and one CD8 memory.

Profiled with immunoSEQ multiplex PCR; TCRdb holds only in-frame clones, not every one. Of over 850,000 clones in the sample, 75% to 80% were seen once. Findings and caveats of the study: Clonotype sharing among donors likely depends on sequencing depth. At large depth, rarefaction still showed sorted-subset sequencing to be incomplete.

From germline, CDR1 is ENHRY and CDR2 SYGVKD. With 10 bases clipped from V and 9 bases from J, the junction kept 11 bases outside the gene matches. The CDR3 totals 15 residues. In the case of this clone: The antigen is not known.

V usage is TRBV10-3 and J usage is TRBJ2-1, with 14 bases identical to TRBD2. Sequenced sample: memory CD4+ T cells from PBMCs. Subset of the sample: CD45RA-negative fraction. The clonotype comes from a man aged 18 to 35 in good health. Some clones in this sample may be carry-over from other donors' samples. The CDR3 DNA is TGTGCCACCAAATTGACTAGCGGGAGGGGGAGTGAGCAGTTCTTC. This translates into CATKLTSGRGSEQFF.